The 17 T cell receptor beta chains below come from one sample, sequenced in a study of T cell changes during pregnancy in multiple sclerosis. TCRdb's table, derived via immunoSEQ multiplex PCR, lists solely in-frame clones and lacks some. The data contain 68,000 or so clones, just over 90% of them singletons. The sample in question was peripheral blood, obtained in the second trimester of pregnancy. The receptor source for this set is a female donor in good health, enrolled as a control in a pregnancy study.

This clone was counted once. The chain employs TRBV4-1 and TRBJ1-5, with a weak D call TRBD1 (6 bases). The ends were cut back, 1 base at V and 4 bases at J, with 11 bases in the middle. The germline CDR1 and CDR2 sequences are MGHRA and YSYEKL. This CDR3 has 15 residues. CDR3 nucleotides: TGCGCCAGCAGCCAAGTTAGGGGGAAAAATCAGCCCCAGCATTTT. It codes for CASSQVRGKNQPQHF.

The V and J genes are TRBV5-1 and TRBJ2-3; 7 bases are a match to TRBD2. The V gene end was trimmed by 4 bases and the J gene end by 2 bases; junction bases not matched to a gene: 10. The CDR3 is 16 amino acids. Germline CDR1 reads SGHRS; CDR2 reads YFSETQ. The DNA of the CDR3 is TGCGCCAGCAGCCTCGCGGGCGGGAGCTCCACAGATACGCAGTATTTT. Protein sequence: CASSLAGGSSTDTQYF.

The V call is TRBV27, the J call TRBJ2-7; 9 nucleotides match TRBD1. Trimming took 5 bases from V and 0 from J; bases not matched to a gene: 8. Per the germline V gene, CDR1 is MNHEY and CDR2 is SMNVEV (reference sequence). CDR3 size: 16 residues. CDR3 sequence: CASSTHRGLSSYEQYF. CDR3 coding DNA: TGTGCCAGCAGTACCCACAGGGGGCTTAGCTCCTACGAGCAGTACTTC.

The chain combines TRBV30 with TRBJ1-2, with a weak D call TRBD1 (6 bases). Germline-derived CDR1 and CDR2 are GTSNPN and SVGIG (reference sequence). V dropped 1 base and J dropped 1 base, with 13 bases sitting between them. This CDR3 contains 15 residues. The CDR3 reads CAWSERQDLNYGYTF. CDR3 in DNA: TGTGCCTGGAGTGAAAGACAGGACCTTAACTATGGCTACACCTTC.

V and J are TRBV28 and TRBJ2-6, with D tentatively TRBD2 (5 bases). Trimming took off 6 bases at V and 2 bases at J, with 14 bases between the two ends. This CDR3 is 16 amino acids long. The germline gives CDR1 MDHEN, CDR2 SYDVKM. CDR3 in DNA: TGTGCCAGCAGCCGCCCGGGAAGCACTGGGGCCAACGTCCTGACTTTC. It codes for CASSRPGSTGANVLTF.

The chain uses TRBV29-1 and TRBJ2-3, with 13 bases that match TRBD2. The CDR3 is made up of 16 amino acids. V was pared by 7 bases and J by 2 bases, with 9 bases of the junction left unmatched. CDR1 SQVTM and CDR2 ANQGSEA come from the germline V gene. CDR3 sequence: CSATLTSGGVTDTQYF. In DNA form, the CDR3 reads TGCAGCGCGACCCTCACTAGCGGGGGGGTCACAGATACGCAGTATTTT.

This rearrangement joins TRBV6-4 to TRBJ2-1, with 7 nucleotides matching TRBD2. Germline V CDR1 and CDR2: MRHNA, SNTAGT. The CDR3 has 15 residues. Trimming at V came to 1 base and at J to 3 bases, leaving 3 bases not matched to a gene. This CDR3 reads CASSDFAGDYNEQFF. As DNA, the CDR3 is TGTGCCAGCAGTGACTTTGCGGGGGACTACAATGAGCAGTTCTTC.

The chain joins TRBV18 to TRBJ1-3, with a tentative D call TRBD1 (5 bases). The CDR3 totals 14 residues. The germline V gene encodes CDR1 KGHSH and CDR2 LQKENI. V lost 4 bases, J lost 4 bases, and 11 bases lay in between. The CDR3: CASSRQGSGNTIYF. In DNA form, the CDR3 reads TGTGCCAGCTCACGGCAGGGATCAGGAAACACCATATATTTT.

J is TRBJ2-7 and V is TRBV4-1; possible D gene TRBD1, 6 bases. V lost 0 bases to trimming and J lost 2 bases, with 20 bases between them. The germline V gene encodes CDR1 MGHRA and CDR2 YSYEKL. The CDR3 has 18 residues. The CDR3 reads CASSQDRNLLTGTYEQYF. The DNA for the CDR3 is TGCGCCAGCAGCCAAGATCGTAATTTACTAACAGGGACCTACGAGCAGTACTTC.

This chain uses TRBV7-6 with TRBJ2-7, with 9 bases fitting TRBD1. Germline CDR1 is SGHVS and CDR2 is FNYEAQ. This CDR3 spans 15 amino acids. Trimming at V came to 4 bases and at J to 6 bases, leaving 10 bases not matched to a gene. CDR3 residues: CASSSGTGSISEQYF. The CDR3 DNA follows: TGTGCCAGCAGCTCCGGGACAGGGTCCATATCCGAGCAGTACTTC. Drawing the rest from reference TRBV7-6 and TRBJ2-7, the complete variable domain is GAGVSQSPRYKVTKRGQDVALRCDPISGHVSLYWYRQALGQGPEFLTYFNYEAQQDKSGLPNDRFSAERPEGSISTLTIQRTEQRDSAMYRCASSSGTGSISEQYFGPGTRLTVT.

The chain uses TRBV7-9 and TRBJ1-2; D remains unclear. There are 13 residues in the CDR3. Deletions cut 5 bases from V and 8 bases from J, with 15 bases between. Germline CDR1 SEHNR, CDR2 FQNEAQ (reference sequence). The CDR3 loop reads CASSLRSGIGYTF. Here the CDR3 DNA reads TGTGCCAGCAGCCTTAGGTCCGGGATCGGCTACACCTTC.

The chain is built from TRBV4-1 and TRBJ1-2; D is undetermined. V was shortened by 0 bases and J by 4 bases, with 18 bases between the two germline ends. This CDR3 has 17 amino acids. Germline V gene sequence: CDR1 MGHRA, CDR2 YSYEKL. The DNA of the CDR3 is TGCGCCAGCAGCCAAGAAGGAAACAGCCCATACGCCTATGGCTACACCTTC. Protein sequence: CASSQEGNSPYAYGYTF.

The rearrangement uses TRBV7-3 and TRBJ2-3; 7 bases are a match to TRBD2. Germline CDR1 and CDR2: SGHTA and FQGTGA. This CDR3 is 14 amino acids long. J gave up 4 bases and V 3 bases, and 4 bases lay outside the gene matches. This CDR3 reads CASSFTSAADTQYF. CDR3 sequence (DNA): TGTGCCAGCAGCTTTACTAGCGCGGCAGATACGCAGTATTTT.

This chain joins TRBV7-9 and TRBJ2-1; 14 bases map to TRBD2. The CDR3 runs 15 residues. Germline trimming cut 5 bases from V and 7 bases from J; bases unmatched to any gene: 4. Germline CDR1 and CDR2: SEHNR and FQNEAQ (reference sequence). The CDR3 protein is CASSRLAGGGNEQFF. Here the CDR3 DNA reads TGTGCCAGCAGCAGACTAGCGGGGGGGGGTAATGAGCAGTTCTTC.

The CDR3 nucleotides read TGCGCCAGCAGTTTCGGACAGGGGTCCAAAAACATTCAGTACTTC. This sequence encodes CASSFGQGSKNIQYF. The V gene is TRBV5-1, the J gene TRBJ2-4; 9 nucleotides agree with TRBD1. Germline V CDR1 and CDR2: SGHRS, YFSETQ. CDR3 size: 15 residues. Unmatched junction bases numbered 5, after V lost 5 bases and J lost 2 bases.

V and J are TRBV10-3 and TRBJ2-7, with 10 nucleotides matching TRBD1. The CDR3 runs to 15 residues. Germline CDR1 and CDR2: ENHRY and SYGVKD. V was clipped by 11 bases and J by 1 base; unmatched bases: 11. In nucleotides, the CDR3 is TGTGCCGGAATGGATCCGGGACAGGGGTCCTACGAGCAGTACTTC. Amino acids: CAGMDPGQGSYEQYF.

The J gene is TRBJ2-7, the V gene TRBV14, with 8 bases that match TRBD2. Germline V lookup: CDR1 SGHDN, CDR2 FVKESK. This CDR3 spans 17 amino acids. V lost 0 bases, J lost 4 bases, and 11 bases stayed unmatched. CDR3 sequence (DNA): TGTGCCAGCAGCCAAGACCCCCAATTAGCGGGGAGGTACGAGCAGTACTTC. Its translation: CASSQDPQLAGRYEQYF.